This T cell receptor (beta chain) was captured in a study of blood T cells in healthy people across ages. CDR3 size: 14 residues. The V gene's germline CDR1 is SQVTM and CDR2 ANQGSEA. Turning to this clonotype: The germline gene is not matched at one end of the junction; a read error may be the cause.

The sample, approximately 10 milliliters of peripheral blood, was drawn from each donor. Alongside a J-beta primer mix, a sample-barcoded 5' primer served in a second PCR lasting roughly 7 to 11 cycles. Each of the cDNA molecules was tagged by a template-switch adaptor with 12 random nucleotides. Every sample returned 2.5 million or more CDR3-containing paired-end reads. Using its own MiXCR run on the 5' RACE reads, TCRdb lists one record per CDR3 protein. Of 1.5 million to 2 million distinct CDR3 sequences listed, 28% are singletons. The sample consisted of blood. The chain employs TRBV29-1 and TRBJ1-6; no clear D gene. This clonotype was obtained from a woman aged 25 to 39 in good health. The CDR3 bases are TGCAGCGTTCCCGACCCAGTCCGAGGATCACCCATCCACTTT. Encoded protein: CSVPDPVRGSPIHF.